The 4 T cell receptor beta chains presented below share a single source sample, sequenced in a study of blood T cell repertoires in COVID-19. Assay: immunoSEQ multiplex PCR; the TCRdb copy retains only in-frame clones and omits some. The sample contains roughly 170,000 clones, approximately 85% of which appear only once. Material: peripheral blood. These receptors were collected from a man aged 55 to 70 who had recovered from COVID-19.

V is TRBV6-6 and J is TRBJ1-4, with unresolved D. Trimming removed 1 base at V and 13 bases at J, with 13 bases between. Per germline, CDR1 MNHNY and CDR2 SVGAGI (reference sequence). CDR3 size: 13 residues. The CDR3 here is CASSYWERVILFF. The DNA for the CDR3 is TGTGCCAGCAGTTACTGGGAGAGGGTGATACTGTTTTTT.

V is TRBV7-9 and J is TRBJ1-2; possible D gene TRBD1, 6 bases. Deletions cut 5 bases from V and 4 bases from J, with 14 bases between. The germline V gene encodes CDR1 SEHNR and CDR2 FQNEAQ (reference sequence). The CDR3 runs to 14 residues. The CDR3 loop reads CASSLQGSGYGYTF. CDR3 nucleotides: TGTGCCAGCAGCCTACAGGGCTCGGGCTATGGCTACACCTTC.

This clone was observed a few times. The rearrangement joins TRBV12-3 or TRBV12-4 to TRBJ1-2; D unclear. The CDR3 spans 12 residues. Trimming removed 4 bases from V and 9 bases from J, with 12 bases in between. The CDR3 DNA reads as TGTGCCAGCAGTTATAACAGTCATCGCTACACCTTC. Translated: CASSYNSHRYTF.

This CDR3 is CASSIAGVYEQYF. CDR3 sequence (DNA): TGTGCCAGTAGTATAGCCGGGGTTTACGAGCAGTACTTC. J is TRBJ2-7 and V is TRBV19; tentatively, D is TRBD2 (5 bases). The ends were cut back, 1 base at V and 4 bases at J, with 8 bases in the middle. This CDR3 contains 13 residues. The germline V gene has CDR1 LNHDA and CDR2 SQIVND (reference sequence).